This is a list of T cell receptor beta chains from one sample in a study of blood T cell repertoires in COVID-19. The repertoire was sequenced with immunoSEQ multiplex PCR; TCRdb's copy has only in-frame clones and lacks some. The sample has under 200,000 clones, about 88% seen once; the top ten hold roughly 0.8%. Sample: PBMCs or T cells enriched from blood (not recorded which). The source of these receptors is a young woman who had recovered from COVID-19. Each CDR3 is given with its conserved first and last residue. D genes are given only for firm matches. Clone size is given for some rows only: seen once, a few or many times, or a class if the clone is expanded.

clone_size j_call v_call d_call cdr3_nt cdr3_aa
once TRBJ1-6 TRBV12-3/TRBV12-4 - TGTGCCAGCAGTTTCAATAATTCACCCCTCCACTTT CASSFNNSPLHF
- TRBJ1-5 TRBV4-2 - TGTGCCAGCAGCCAGGGCTTGGAGGGGGGGGTCAATCAGCCCCAGCATTTT CASSQGLEGGVNQPQHF
- TRBJ2-1 TRBV6-4 - TGTGCCAGCAGTGAGCGTAGCGAGAGTGAGCAGTTCTTC CASSERSESEQFF
- TRBJ2-2 TRBV7-3 - TGTGCCAGCAGCTTAACGGGGACTTCCAACACCGGGGAGCTGTTTTTT CASSLTGTSNTGELFF
- TRBJ1-3 TRBV5-1 - TGCGCCAGCAGCCCAACGGTTGACTCTGGAAACACCATATATTTT CASSPTVDSGNTIYF
- TRBJ1-1 TRBV19 TRBD1 TGTGCCAGTAGCACAACAGGGGCAGAAGGCGAAGCTTTCTTT CASSTTGAEGEAFF
- TRBJ2-7 TRBV5-1 TRBD2 TGCGCCAGCGAAGAAGGAAGCGGGAGGACCTACGAGCAGTACTTC CASEEGSGRTYEQYF
once TRBJ2-2 TRBV27 - TGTGCCAGCAGTCCCCGGGGAAGAGGCACCGGGGAGCTGTTTTTT CASSPRGRGTGELFF
- TRBJ2-3 TRBV2 - TGTGCCAGCAGTGAATTGGTGGGGGAGGAGGGAGATACGCAGTATTTT CASSELVGEEGDTQYF
- TRBJ1-1 TRBV19 - TGTGCCAGTAGTATGCCGGTCCGGGCTTTCTTT CASSMPVRAFF
- TRBJ1-1 TRBV4-2 TRBD1 TGTGCCAGCAGCCACGGACAGGGAGATAGAGAAGCTTTCTTT CASSHGQGDREAFF
- TRBJ2-3 TRBV7-6 TRBD2 TGTGCCAGCAGCTCCAGGACTAGCCTACACACAGATACGCAGTATTTT CASSSRTSLHTDTQYF
- TRBJ1-3 TRBV30 TRBD1 TGTGCCTGGAGTGGAAGGACAGGGGACCTGGAGGACACCATATATTTT CAWSGRTGDLEDTIYF
once TRBJ2-7 TRBV5-1 TRBD1 TGCGCCAGCACAACGAGGACAGGGGGGCCCTACGAGCAGTACTTC CASTTRTGGPYEQYF
- TRBJ1-2 TRBV3-1/TRBV3-2 - TGTGCCAGCAGCCAAGGGCTTGGCTACACCTTC CASSQGLGYTF
few TRBJ2-3 TRBV5-1 TRBD2 TGCGCCAGCAGCTTGGTAGCGGGAGGGCCGGGAGATACGCAGTATTTT CASSLVAGGPGDTQYF
- TRBJ1-6 TRBV28 - TGTGCCAGCACCCAAATAGCAGCAAGCTCCTATAATTCACCCCTCCACTTT CASTQIAASSYNSPLHF
- TRBJ2-1 TRBV4-3 TRBD2 TGCGCCAGCAGCCAGCTGGGGGCTAGCGGGGCCGAGTTCCCTGGGCAGTTCTTC CASSQLGASGAEFPGQFF
- TRBJ2-7 TRBV4-1 TRBD2 TGCGCCAGCCAATGGGGACTAGCGGGAGGTAAGGGTGTCTACGAGCAGTACTTC CASQWGLAGGKGVYEQYF
few TRBJ2-3 TRBV10-2 - TGCGCCAGCAGTCCTAGCACAGATACGCAGTATTTT CASSPSTDTQYF
- TRBJ1-2 TRBV7-2 TRBD1 TGTGCCAGCAGCTTAGCGCCAGGACAGGGGGCGGAGGGCTACACCTTC CASSLAPGQGAEGYTF
once TRBJ2-1 TRBV4-1 TRBD2 TGCGCCAGCAGCCAAAAGGACCCTAGCGGGGTAATTTTCAATGAGCAGTTCTTC CASSQKDPSGVIFNEQFF
- TRBJ1-4 TRBV30 TRBD1 TGTGCCTGGAGTGTTGGGGGGACAGCTAATGAAAAACTGTTTTTT CAWSVGGTANEKLFF
- TRBJ2-7 TRBV12-3/TRBV12-4 - TGTGCCAGCAGTTGGGGGGACTCCTACGAGCAGTACTTC CASSWGDSYEQYF
- TRBJ2-1 TRBV24-1 TRBD2 TGTGCCACCAGTGACCCAGGGACTAGCGGGAGGGCCTCCTACAATGAGCAGTTCTTC CATSDPGTSGRASYNEQFF
- TRBJ1-5 TRBV28 TRBD1 TGTGCCAGCAGTTTACGGGACAGGTACCCCCGGCCCCAGCATTTT CASSLRDRYPRPQHF
- TRBJ2-1 TRBV7-2 - TGTGCCAGCAGCTTTCGGGGTCAGCCCTACAATGAGCAGTTCTTC CASSFRGQPYNEQFF
- TRBJ2-7 TRBV10-2 - TGCGCCAGCAGTGAGTCGGCGGGCCTCCCCCCCGAGCAGTACTTC CASSESAGLPPEQYF
- TRBJ1-5 TRBV28 - TGTGCCAGCAGTCTGGTCCGGGGGCCCCAGCATTTT CASSLVRGPQHF
- TRBJ2-5 TRBV14 - TGTGCCAGCAGCCAGGGCCCGGAGGGGATAACGTTCTCTGTCTCAGAGACCCAGTACTTC CASSQGPEGITFSVSETQYF
- TRBJ2-3 TRBV6-4 - TGTGCCAGCAGTGAGGGTAGCCCCCACACAGATACGCAGTATTTT CASSEGSPHTDTQYF